Following are 27 T cell receptor beta chains from one sample sequenced in a study of cytomegalovirus exposure and HLA in healthy donors. 60 Vbeta and 13 Jbeta primers were used in PCR. Method: immunoSEQ multiplex PCR; TCRdb's copy keeps in-frame clones and lacks some. Here the sample spans about 160,000 clones, 75% to 90% being singletons. Sequenced material: PBMCs. These receptors originate from a woman aged 18-35 years in good health and CMV-seronegative.

The chain joins TRBV5-1 to TRBJ2-3, with TRBD2 as a possible D gene (5 bases). This CDR3 spans 19 amino acids. V was pared by 2 bases and J by 3 bases, with 25 bases between. CDR1 and CDR2 (germline): SGHRS, YFSETQ. DNA for the CDR3: TGCGCCAGCAGCTTTACTTCGCTAGCTTTTCTGGAGTTGACAGATACGCAGTATTTT. Protein sequence: CASSFTSLAFLELTDTQYF.

The chain uses TRBV4-1 and TRBJ1-1; D possibly corresponds to TRBD1 (6 bases). The V gene lost 2 bases and the J gene lost 6 bases, with 13 bases spanning the gap. Germline V CDR1 and CDR2: MGHRA, YSYEKL. The CDR3 spans 14 residues. As DNA, the CDR3 is TGCGCCAGCAGCCAAATTAGGGGGGGCTCTGAAGCTTTCTTT. Amino acids: CASSQIRGGSEAFF.

The chain recombines TRBV5-1 with TRBJ1-2; D call uncertain. Germline lookup yields CDR1 SGHRS and CDR2 YFSETQ. Trimming removed 2 bases at V and 8 bases at J, with 10 bases between. The CDR3 runs 12 residues. The DNA of the CDR3 is TGCGCCAGCAGCTTCGAGGGAACAGGCTACACCTTC. The encoded protein is CASSFEGTGYTF.

V usage is TRBV7-9 and J usage is TRBJ2-5; 7 nucleotides line up with TRBD2. The CDR3 is 14 residues long. Germline lookup yields CDR1 SEHNR and CDR2 FQNEAQ (reference sequence). V gave up 3 bases and J gave up 1 base; unmatched junction bases: 2. CDR3 bases: TGTGCCAGCAGCTTCTCTAGCGGCCAAGAGACCCAGTACTTC. Amino acids: CASSFSSGQETQYF. The whole variable domain, filled in from reference TRBV7-9 and TRBJ2-5, reads DTGVSQNPRHKITKRGQNVTFRCDPISEHNRLYWYRQTLGQGPEFLTYFQNEAQLEKSRLLSDRFSAERPKGSFSTLEIQRTEQGDSAMYLCASSFSSGQETQYFGPGTRLLVL.

This clone occurred once. V and J are TRBV5-1 and TRBJ2-2; D possibly corresponds to TRBD2 (6 bases). The CDR3 sequence is 16 residues long. V was trimmed by 0 bases and J by 4 bases, leaving 13 bases between them. Germline V CDR1 and CDR2: SGHRS, YFSETQ. CDR3 sequence reads: CASSLEAGMATGELFF. The CDR3 DNA sequence: TGCGCCAGCAGCTTGGAGGCGGGGATGGCCACCGGGGAGCTGTTTTTT.

The V gene is TRBV6-1, the J gene TRBJ2-1, with TRBD1 matching over 9 bases. This CDR3 is built from 13 residues. Germline lookup yields CDR1 MNHNS and CDR2 SASEGT. The trim removed 6 bases at V and 10 bases at J, leaving 7 bases unmatched. The CDR3 protein is CASSKQGAGEQFF. The CDR3 DNA reads as TGTGCCAGCAGCAAACAGGGGGCCGGAGAGCAGTTCTTC.

CDR3 sequence reads: CASSRAGGGTDTQYF. CDR3 sequence (DNA): TGCGCCAGCAGCCGAGCGGGGGGGGGCACAGATACGCAGTATTTT. The genes are TRBV5-1 and TRBJ2-3; TRBD2 matches 10 bases. The V and J ends lost 4 bases and 1 base, in that order; junction bases with no gene match: 3. The CDR3 spans 15 residues. Looked up from germline, CDR1 is SGHRS and CDR2 is YFSETQ.

This clone has a single count. The J gene is TRBJ2-7, the V gene TRBV28; the match to TRBD2 covers 14 bases. The CDR3 is made up of 18 amino acids. Germline CDR1 MDHEN, CDR2 SYDVKM. V dropped 6 bases and J dropped 2; count of bases not matched to a gene: 12. Here the CDR3 DNA reads TGTGCCAGCAGCCAGGGACTAGCGGGAGACCCCGGGACCTACGAGCAGTACTTC. Protein: CASSQGLAGDPGTYEQYF.

The chain is built from TRBV7-9 and TRBJ2-1, with a possible D match to TRBD1 (5 bases). In germline, CDR1 is SEHNR, CDR2 FQNEAQ (reference sequence). V was trimmed by 5 bases and J by 6 bases, leaving 23 bases between them. The CDR3 is 17 amino acids. CDR3 sequence: CASSPKLGALRTNEQFF. The CDR3 DNA is TGTGCCAGCAGCCCGAAGCTAGGGGCGTTAAGAACCAATGAGCAGTTCTTC. Based on the CDR3 plus reference TRBV7-9 and TRBJ2-1, the full variable domain is DTGVSQNPRHKITKRGQNVTFRCDPISEHNRLYWYRQTLGQGPEFLTYFQNEAQLEKSRLLSDRFSAERPKGSFSTLEIQRTEQGDSAMYLCASSPKLGALRTNEQFFGPGTRLTVL.

This chain joins TRBV18 and TRBJ1-4, with TRBD1 matching 7 bases. The CDR3 consists of 14 residues. V lost 4 bases, J lost 7 bases, and 6 bases stayed unmatched. In germline, CDR1 is KGHSH, CDR2 LQKENI. Here the CDR3 DNA reads TGTGCCAGCTCACGAACGGACAGGACTGAAAAACTGTTTTTT. It is translated as CASSRTDRTEKLFF. The entire variable domain, with the rest obtained from reference TRBV18 and TRBJ1-4, is as follows: NAGVMQNPRHLVRRRGQEARLRCSPMKGHSHVYWYRQLPEEGLKFMVYLQKENIIDESGMPKERFSAEFPKEGPSILRIQQVVRGDSAAYFCASSRTDRTEKLFFGSGTQLSVL.

The chain recombines TRBV19 with TRBJ1-5; 8 bases fit TRBD1. V shed 4 bases and J 3 bases; nucleotides not matched to a gene: 5. The V gene's germline CDR1 is LNHDA and CDR2 SQIVND (reference sequence). This CDR3 contains 15 residues. CDR3: CASSTTGDFNQPQHF. CDR3 DNA sequence: TGTGCCAGTAGTACGACAGGGGATTTCAATCAGCCCCAGCATTTT.

The chain recombines TRBV14 with TRBJ2-1; D is perhaps TRBD1 (7 bases). The CDR3 extends over 13 amino acids. The V gene lost 3 bases and the J gene lost 13 bases, with 16 bases spanning the gap. From germline, CDR1 is SGHDN and CDR2 FVKESK. CDR3 in amino acids: CASSQTGTALQFF. Written as DNA, the CDR3 is TGTGCCAGCAGCCAGACAGGGACTGCCCTCCAGTTCTTC. The full variable domain, its missing parts supplied by reference TRBV14 and TRBJ2-1, is EAGVTQFPSHSVIEKGQTVTLRCDPISGHDNLYWYRRVMGKEIKFLLHFVKESKQDESGMPNNRFLAERTGGTYSTLKVQPAELEDSGVYFCASSQTGTALQFFGPGTRLTVL.

V is TRBV5-6 and J is TRBJ1-3; TRBD1 is a possible D gene (6 bases). Trimming took 0 bases from V and 4 from J, leaving 14 bases between them. Germline CDR1 SGHDT, CDR2 YYEEEE. This CDR3 contains 16 residues. The CDR3 nucleotides are TGTGCCAGCAGCTTGGACAACAGGGCAGGAGGAAACACCATATATTTT. This translates into CASSLDNRAGGNTIYF.

This chain joins TRBV5-4 and TRBJ2-3; D is unclear. The CDR3 length is 14 residues. Germline V gene lookup returns CDR1 SGHNT and CDR2 YYREEE (reference sequence). V was pared by 0 bases and J by 2 bases, with 7 bases between. The CDR3, as DNA: TGTGCCAGCAGCTTGGGGCTTATCACAGATACGCAGTATTTT. This encodes CASSLGLITDTQYF. Using reference TRBV5-4 and TRBJ2-3 for the parts outside the CDR3, the full variable domain is ETGVTQSPTHLIKTRGQQVTLRCSSQSGHNTVSWYQQALGQGPQFIFQYYREEENGRGNFPPRFSGLQFPNYSSELNVNALELDDSALYLCASSLGLITDTQYFGPGTRLTVL.

V and J are TRBV28 and TRBJ2-1; D possibly corresponds to TRBD2 (5 bases). There are 15 residues in the CDR3. Germline-derived CDR1 and CDR2 are MDHEN and SYDVKM. Trimming left V 3 bases short and J 4 bases short, with 13 bases between. CDR3 sequence (DNA): TGTGCCAGCAGTTTCCGGGGTGTTAAATACAATGAGCAGTTCTTC. This gives the protein CASSFRGVKYNEQFF.

The chain uses TRBV6-5 and TRBJ2-7, with 7 positions matching TRBD2. With 7 bases clipped from V and 6 bases from J, the junction kept 12 bases outside the gene matches. Germline V gene data show CDR1 as MNHEY and CDR2 as SVGAGI. CDR3 length: 14 amino acids. CDR3 residues: CASTLGGKDGEQYF. DNA for the CDR3: TGTGCCAGCACCCTCGGGGGGAAAGACGGCGAGCAGTACTTC.

The V and J genes are TRBV2 and TRBJ2-4; possible D gene TRBD1, 5 bases. The CDR3 runs 14 residues. Germline values: CDR1 SNHLY, CDR2 FYNNEI. Trimming removed 6 bases at V and 1 base at J, with 10 bases between. The CDR3 coding sequence is TGTGCCAGCAGCCCAGGGTTTGCCAAAAACATTCAGTACTTC. Translating it yields CASSPGFAKNIQYF.

The sample holds a few counts of this clone. The J gene is TRBJ2-1, the V gene TRBV4-1, with D possibly matching TRBD1 (7 bases). V was pared by 0 bases and J by 9 bases, with 18 bases between. This CDR3 is built from 16 residues. Per the germline V gene, CDR1 is MGHRA and CDR2 is YSYEKL. CDR3 sequence reads: CASSQEGGTVSIEQFF. The CDR3 DNA reads TGCGCCAGCAGCCAAGAAGGGGGGACAGTGAGTATTGAGCAGTTCTTC.

The chain recombines TRBV6-1 with TRBJ2-3, with TRBD2 as a possible D gene (6 bases). With 11 bases removed from V and 2 bases from J, the gap between germline ends came to 17 bases. The V gene's germline CDR1 is MNHNS and CDR2 SASEGT. This CDR3 region has 14 residues. The DNA for the CDR3 is TGTGCCGGGGGGAGGAGCGCGGACACAGATACGCAGTATTTT. Protein: CAGGRSADTDTQYF.

V usage is TRBV7-8 and J usage is TRBJ1-2; no clear D gene. Germline CDR1 SGHVS, CDR2 FQNEAQ. Trimming took 1 base from V and 2 from J, leaving 8 bases between them. This CDR3 has 14 amino acids. CDR3 coding DNA: TGTGCCAGCAGCTTAGTTGTGGCCAACTATGGCTACACCTTC. This sequence encodes CASSLVVANYGYTF.

The chain carries TRBV30 and TRBJ2-5, with D perhaps TRBD1 (5 bases). The CDR3 loop spans 11 amino acids. The ends were cut back, 0 bases at V and 11 bases at J, with 10 bases in the middle. CDR1 is GTSNPN, CDR2 SVGIG, per germline (reference sequence). The CDR3 DNA sequence: TGTGCCTGGAGTGTTGGACAAGGGCAGTACTTC. This codes for CAWSVGQGQYF.

DNA for the CDR3: TGTGCCAGCAGCCGAGCTAGCGGGGGGCCGGCCGGGGAGCTGTTTTTT. Encoded protein: CASSRASGGPAGELFF. The genes are TRBV4-2 and TRBJ2-2; 11 bases are shared with TRBD2. CDR3 length: 16 amino acids. J lost 6 bases, V lost 4 bases, and 7 bases had no gene match. Germline lookup yields CDR1 LGHNA and CDR2 YNFKEQ.

This chain links TRBV2 with TRBJ2-5; D is uncertain. V gave up 4 bases and J gave up 5 bases, with 14 bases separating them. This CDR3 is built from 14 residues. Germline CDR1 reads SNHLY; CDR2 reads FYNNEI. CDR3 nucleotide sequence: TGTGCCAGCAGTGCGATGGGCCCGGCGGAGACCCAGTACTTC. It codes for CASSAMGPAETQYF.

This clone was picked up one time. The chain employs TRBV6-1 and TRBJ2-7; TRBD1 is a possible D gene (5 bases). This CDR3 has 14 residues. Germline CDR1 MNHNS, CDR2 SASEGT. Trimming removed 2 bases at V and 1 base at J, with 9 bases between. DNA of the CDR3: TGTGCCAGCAGTGAAATGCAGGGATCCTACGAGCAGTACTTC. Amino acid sequence: CASSEMQGSYEQYF.

The rearrangement uses TRBV10-3 and TRBJ2-7, with 15 bases that match TRBD2. CDR3 length equals 16 residues. Germline V lookup: CDR1 ENHRY, CDR2 SYGVKD. With V trimmed by 6 bases and J by 7 bases, 10 bases remained unmatched. The DNA of the CDR3 is TGTGCCATCAGCCGGGGACTAGCGGGAGGCGCAGAGGAGCAGTACTTC. Its protein product is CAISRGLAGGAEEQYF.

The V and J genes are TRBV9 and TRBJ1-2; possibly TRBD1 for D (5 bases). The germline gives CDR1 SGDLS, CDR2 YYNGEE. V was clipped by 3 bases and J by 4 bases, with 16 bases between them. The CDR3 has 15 residues. CDR3 region: CASSDSKGPVYGYTF. In nucleotides, the CDR3 is TGTGCCAGCAGCGACAGCAAGGGGCCCGTCTATGGCTACACCTTC.

CDR3 nucleotides: TGCGCCAGCAGCTTGGCGACTAGCGGCGGTCGGGAGACCCAGTACTTC. This gives the protein CASSLATSGGRETQYF. This rearrangement joins TRBV5-1 to TRBJ2-5; 9 nucleotides agree with TRBD2. The junction had 8 bases not matched to a gene; V was cut back by 0 bases and J by 5 bases. The CDR3 has 16 residues. Germline V gene lookup returns CDR1 SGHRS and CDR2 YFSETQ.